The 6 T cell receptor beta chains given below trace back to one sample, sequenced in a study of shared clonotypes between healthy human individuals. Assay: immunoSEQ multiplex PCR; the TCRdb copy retains only in-frame clones and omits some. The data contain around 1.4 million clones, approximately 98.5% of them singletons. The sample consisted of naive CD4+ T cells sorted from blood. This sample's subset: CD45RA+ positively selected. These receptors all stem from a man aged 25 to 40 in good health.

The V gene is TRBV5-1, the J gene TRBJ1-1; 8 bases are shared with TRBD1. V lost 0 bases and J lost 7; bases outside the gene matches: 5. Germline CDR1 SGHRS, CDR2 YFSETQ. This CDR3 has 14 residues. Here the CDR3 DNA reads TGCGCCAGCAGCTTGGCCCAGGGGGCTAGTGAAGCTTTCTTT. Its protein product is CASSLAQGASEAFF.

V and J are TRBV5-1 and TRBJ1-1; 8 bases line up with TRBD1. Trimming cost V 2 bases and J 4 bases; bases outside gene matches: 10. The CDR3 length is 16 residues. Germline V gives CDR1 SGHRS, CDR2 YFSETQ. CDR3 amino acids: CASSFLTGEAVTEAFF. DNA for the CDR3: TGCGCCAGCAGCTTCCTGACAGGGGAAGCGGTCACTGAAGCTTTCTTT.

The CDR3 DNA is TGTGCCAGCAATACAGCGTCTGGGTACGAGCAGTACTTC. Its protein product is CASNTASGYEQYF. This rearrangement joins TRBV6-1 to TRBJ2-7; no firm D call. The germline V gene has CDR1 MNHNS and CDR2 SASEGT. The CDR3 is 13 amino acids. The V end was cut by 7 bases, the J end by 4 bases, with 14 bases between.

This sequence joins TRBV9 and TRBJ2-1; D not certain. The germline V and J ends were trimmed by 0 bases and 10 bases, with 8 bases remaining between them. CDR1 SGDLS and CDR2 YYNGEE come from the germline V gene. The CDR3 contains 12 residues. The CDR3 spells CASSVVFREQFF. Written as DNA, the CDR3 is TGTGCCAGCAGCGTAGTATTCAGGGAGCAGTTCTTC.

This clone was seen once. This chain uses TRBV29-1 with TRBJ1-2, with D uncertain. CDR1 SQVTM and CDR2 ANQGSEA come from the germline V gene. This CDR3 is 14 amino acids long. Deletions cut 2 bases from V and 5 bases from J, with 15 bases between. CDR3 sequence: CSVEWVGRTYGYTF. CDR3 sequence (DNA): TGCAGCGTTGAATGGGTCGGCAGAACATATGGCTACACCTTC.

DNA of the CDR3: TGCGCCAGCAGCCAAGAGGTGGCAGGGGTGGGCAATGAGCAGTTCTTC. Translated, it gives CASSQEVAGVGNEQFF. This chain joins TRBV4-1 and TRBJ2-1, with D tentatively TRBD1 (6 bases). This CDR3 is 16 amino acids long. Germline values: CDR1 MGHRA, CDR2 YSYEKL. The V gene lost 0 bases and the J gene lost 6 bases, with 15 bases spanning the gap.